The rows below give T cell receptor beta chains drawn from one sample of a study of somatic mutations in cytotoxic T cells in rheumatoid arthritis. The method was immunoSEQ multiplex PCR; TCRdb's version includes in-frame clones alone and lacks a portion of them. The sample records about 20,000 clones, roughly nine tenths being singletons. The sample consisted of CD8+ T cells sorted from blood. These receptors were taken from a man aged 40-55 years in good health. Both conserved end residues are part of each CDR3. The D gene is left open where the match is weak. The size of a clone is reported for some rows only, either as once, few or many, or as a class for expanded clones.

V: TRBV28; size: .; D: TRBD2; J: TRBJ2-1; CDR3: CASSSSGQPPHNEQFF; DNA: TGTGCCAGCAGCTCTAGCGGGCAGCCGCCTCACAATGAGCAGTTCTTC
V: TRBV27; size: .; D: .; J: TRBJ1-2; CDR3: CASSPGPVLSYGYTF; DNA: TGTGCCAGCAGTCCGGGACCCGTTCTCTCCTATGGCTACACCTTC
V: TRBV13; size: .; D: .; J: TRBJ1-1; CDR3: CASSFTGTEAFF; DNA: TGTGCCAGCAGCTTTACGGGCACTGAAGCTTTCTTT
V: TRBV5-1; size: .; D: .; J: TRBJ1-4; CDR3: CASSLGGLGGKLFF; DNA: TGCGCCAGCAGCTTGGGAGGGTTAGGCGGAAAACTGTTTTTT
V: TRBV19; size: .; D: TRBD1; J: TRBJ2-7; CDR3: CASSVSGTGLSEQYF; DNA: TGTGCCAGTAGTGTTTCCGGGACAGGGTTGTCCGAGCAGTACTTC
V: TRBV27; size: .; D: TRBD1; J: TRBJ1-2; CDR3: CASSPDRGDYGYTF; DNA: TGTGCCAGCAGCCCGGACAGGGGCGATTATGGCTACACCTTC
V: TRBV7-2; size: .; D: .; J: TRBJ2-4; CDR3: CASSLDGRLAKNIQYF; DNA: TGTGCCAGCAGCTTAGACGGCAGATTAGCCAAAAACATTCAGTACTTC
V: TRBV28; size: .; D: TRBD1; J: TRBJ2-1; CDR3: CASSFRQGPYNEQFF; DNA: TGTGCCAGCAGTTTCCGACAGGGTCCCTACAATGAGCAGTTCTTC
V: TRBV19; size: .; D: .; J: TRBJ1-5; CDR3: CASKIGNQPQHF; DNA: TGTGCCAGTAAAATAGGCAATCAGCCCCAGCATTTT
V: TRBV2; size: .; D: .; J: TRBJ2-3; CDR3: CASSPTDTQYF; DNA: TGTGCCAGCAGTCCTACAGATACGCAGTATTTT
V: TRBV6-4; size: .; D: TRBD1; J: TRBJ1-4; CDR3: CASSDSNRGSGNEKLFF; DNA: TGTGCCAGCAGTGACTCGAACAGGGGATCAGGTAATGAAAAACTGTTTTTT
V: TRBV28; size: .; D: .; J: TRBJ2-1; CDR3: CASSLPGSRNEQFF; DNA: TGTGCCAGCAGTTTGCCAGGGAGTAGAAATGAGCAGTTCTTC
V: TRBV28; size: .; D: .; J: TRBJ2-6; CDR3: CASSLGEVNVLTF; DNA: TGTGCCAGCAGTTTGGGGGAGGTCAACGTCCTGACTTTC
V: TRBV27; size: .; D: TRBD2; J: TRBJ2-1; CDR3: CASSLTGGREQFF; DNA: TGTGCCAGCAGTTTAACGGGGGGTCGAGAGCAGTTCTTC
V: TRBV27; size: once; D: TRBD2; J: TRBJ2-1; CDR3: CASSPIAGSYNEQFF; DNA: TGTGCCAGCAGTCCGATAGCGGGATCCTACAATGAGCAGTTCTTC
V: TRBV7-6; size: .; D: .; J: TRBJ2-3; CDR3: CASSLRAGSTSSTDTQYF; DNA: TGTGCCAGCAGCTTAAGAGCGGGCAGCACCTCATCCACAGATACGCAGTATTTT
V: TRBV28; size: .; D: .; J: TRBJ2-3; CDR3: CASSLAGSATDTQYF; DNA: TGTGCCAGCAGTTTAGCAGGGTCGGCCACAGATACGCAGTATTTT
V: TRBV9; size: .; D: TRBD2; J: TRBJ2-1; CDR3: CASSGTSGPNEQFF; DNA: TGTGCCAGCAGCGGAACTAGCGGCCCCAATGAGCAGTTCTTC